A selection of T cell receptor beta chains follows, all from one sample in a study of T cells in Graves' hyperthyroidism and ophthalmopathy. A single record per CDR3 protein comes from TCRdb applying MiXCR to the multiplex PCR reads. The sample contains about 520,000 distinct CDR3 sequences, 24% of which appear only once. The sequenced sample consisted of blood. Receptors were obtained from a woman aged 30 to 39 with Graves' ophthalmopathy. CDR3s include the opening cysteine and the closing phenylalanine or tryptophan. The D gene is left open where the match is weak. The size entry is marked missing in some rows and otherwise reads once, few, many or a size class.

TRBV7-2	TRBJ1-2	many	.	TGTGCCAGCAGTCGGACCGCGGGCCCTGGCTACACCTTC	CASSRTAGPGYTF
TRBV15	TRBJ1-1	many	.	TGTGCCACCAGCAGAGATCGGGGGGTTCATCCTGAAGCTTTCTTT	CATSRDRGVHPEAFF
TRBV20-1	TRBJ2-5	many	.	TGCAGTGTCGGGCAAGAGACCCAGTACTTC	CSVGQETQYF
TRBV6-5	TRBJ1-2	many	.	TGTGCCAGCAGTTACGACAGGCCCGGCGACTATGGCTACACCTTC	CASSYDRPGDYGYTF
TRBV6-4	TRBJ2-2	few	.	TGTGCCAGCAGTGAGTCTAGCATGAACACCGGGGAGCTGTTTTTT	CASSESSMNTGELFF
TRBV12-3/TRBV12-4	TRBJ1-1	many	.	TGTGCCAGCAGTTTAGCGCTATGGGAAATGACTAGGAACACTGAAGCTTTCTTT	CASSLALWEMTRNTEAFF
TRBV19	TRBJ1-2	many	.	TGTGCCAGTAGTATAGTCGGGACGTCCTATGGCTACACCTTC	CASSIVGTSYGYTF
TRBV11-1	TRBJ2-7	few	.	TGTGCCAGCAGCTTATCTCCGACGAGATACGAGCAGTACTTC	CASSLSPTRYEQYF
TRBV29-1	TRBJ1-5	many	.	TGCAGCGTTGTGCCCGGACTCAATCAGCCCCAGCATTTT	CSVVPGLNQPQHF
TRBV5-1	TRBJ1-1	many	.	TGCGCCAGCAGCTTGGAGATTTTTCGTACTGAAGCTTTCTTT	CASSLEIFRTEAFF
TRBV19	TRBJ2-7	many	.	TGTGCCAGTAGTACGGTCTTGGGCTACGAGCAGTACTTC	CASSTVLGYEQYF
TRBV6-4	TRBJ2-7	many	TRBD1	TGTGCCAGCAGACCCGGCTTTCGACAGGGATCCCCCTACGAGCAGTACTTC	CASRPGFRQGSPYEQYF
TRBV11-2	TRBJ1-6	.	.	TGTGCCAGCAGCTTGAGATTAAGCTCCTATAATTCACCCCTCCACTTT	CASSLRLSSYNSPLHF
TRBV4-1	TRBJ1-1	once	.	TGCGCCAGCAGCCAGCCATCTACCACAGGGTTCACTGAAGCTTTCTTT	CASSQPSTTGFTEAFF
TRBV11-2	TRBJ1-2	many	.	TGTGCCAGCAGCTTAGTATCAGGGGCTAATGGCTACACCTTC	CASSLVSGANGYTF
TRBV11-2	TRBJ1-5	many	.	TGTGCCAGCAGTTCCGTACAGGGCCGCAATCAGCCCCAGCATTTT	CASSSVQGRNQPQHF
TRBV19	TRBJ2-1	few	.	TGTGCCAGTACGATCCGGGCGGGATCCTACAATGAGCAGTTCTTC	CASTIRAGSYNEQFF
TRBV27	TRBJ1-1	.	.	TGTGCCAGCGGCCAGGGTTCGTGGGACACTGAAGCTTTCTTT	CASGQGSWDTEAFF
TRBV28	TRBJ1-3	few	.	TGTGCCAGCAGCCCTCGCCGCTCTGGAAACACCATATATTTT	CASSPRRSGNTIYF
TRBV6-1	TRBJ2-7	.	.	TGTGCCAGCAGCCCAGGGGCGGAACCCTCCTACGAGCAGTACTTC	CASSPGAEPSYEQYF
TRBV20-1	TRBJ2-5	.	TRBD2	TGCAGTGCTACACCCCCTGAGACTAGCGGGGCCGTAGAGACCCAGTACTTC	CSATPPETSGAVETQYF
TRBV4-1	TRBJ2-5	many	TRBD1	TGCGCCAGCAGCCATCCTGACAGGGCTGAGACCCAGTACTTC	CASSHPDRAETQYF
TRBV11-1	TRBJ2-7	.	.	TGTGCCAGCAGCTCCCTTCGGGACAACCCACTGGTCGAGCAGTACTTC	CASSSLRDNPLVEQYF
TRBV28	TRBJ1-1	.	.	TGTGCCAGCAGTACGCATACCTACACTGAAGCTTTCTTT	CASSTHTYTEAFF
TRBV4-2	TRBJ1-2	.	.	TGTGCCAGCAGCCAAGACTTCGGACAGTGGGGCTATGGCTACACCTTC	CASSQDFGQWGYGYTF
TRBV5-1	TRBJ2-7	many	.	TGCGCCAGCAGCTTCGGTCTGGGGATGGGATCTGGGGAGCAGTACTTC	CASSFGLGMGSGEQYF
TRBV6-1	TRBJ2-7	many	TRBD1	TGTGCCAGCAGACCCTTCCCGGGACAGGGGTCTCTCGAGCAGTACTTC	CASRPFPGQGSLEQYF
TRBV10-1	TRBJ2-3	few	TRBD1	TGCGCCAGCAGTGAAGGGACAGGGGTCGTGTATACGCAGTATTTT	CASSEGTGVVYTQYF
TRBV24-1	TRBJ1-1	few	.	TGTGCCACCAGTGCAATGGGGGACACTGAAGCTTTCTTT	CATSAMGDTEAFF
TRBV7-2	TRBJ2-7	many	.	TGTGCCAGCAGCCTCATAACAGGGTCTTCCTACGAGCAGTACTTC	CASSLITGSSYEQYF
TRBV19	TRBJ2-7	many	TRBD1	TGTGCCAGTAGTACGGGACAGGTTTCCTACGAGCAGTACTTC	CASSTGQVSYEQYF
TRBV11-1	TRBJ1-1	.	TRBD1	TGTGCCAGCAGCTTAACAGCCGGGACAGAGAACACTGAAGCTTTCTTT	CASSLTAGTENTEAFF
TRBV6-2/TRBV6-3	TRBJ2-7	many	.	TGTGCCAGCAGTCCCAAGGCCTACGAGCAGTACTTC	CASSPKAYEQYF
TRBV11-2	TRBJ1-6	.	.	TGTGCCAGCAGCTTAGAAGTGTCGGCGGGCCTCCACTTT	CASSLEVSAGLHF
TRBV6-2/TRBV6-3	TRBJ1-2	.	.	TGTGCCACCAGTCGGCTACCTCGTCTTGAGGCCGGGGGGAGTCGTGGCTACACCTTC	CATSRLPRLEAGGSRGYTF
TRBV11-2	TRBJ2-4	.	.	TGTGCCAGCAGCTTTGGGGGGCAGGACATTCAGTACTTC	CASSFGGQDIQYF
TRBV7-2	TRBJ1-3	.	.	TGTGCCAGCAGCTTAGCGGGCCGGGAGGGGCTGGGTGGAAACACCATATATTTT	CASSLAGREGLGGNTIYF
TRBV11-2	TRBJ2-2	.	.	TGTGCCAGCAGCAGTCAGGTGGGGGGCCCGTTATCGAACACCGGGGAGCTGTTTTTT	CASSSQVGGPLSNTGELFF
TRBV6-1	TRBJ2-7	many	.	TGTGCCAGCAGAGGGGGGACTTCCGGGCCCCCCTACGAGCAGTACTTC	CASRGGTSGPPYEQYF
TRBV20-1	TRBJ1-1	few	TRBD1	TGCAGTGCTAGAGATCGGACAGGAGTGGGGAACACTGAAGCTTTCTTT	CSARDRTGVGNTEAFF
TRBV12-3/TRBV12-4	TRBJ1-6	many	.	TGTGCCAGCAGCCGTTCGACCACATATAATTCACCCCTCCACTTT	CASSRSTTYNSPLHF
TRBV5-6	TRBJ1-1	few	.	TGTGCCAGCAGCCCCAGCCCTGTGGGCACTGAAGCTTTCTTT	CASSPSPVGTEAFF
TRBV6-1	TRBJ1-1	many	.	TGTGCCAGCTCCCCCGAGGGGATTTCGATAACTTTCTTT	CASSPEGISITFF
TRBV12-3/TRBV12-4	TRBJ2-7	many	.	TGTGCCAGCACCCACACTGGGGCCTACGAGCAGTACTTC	CASTHTGAYEQYF